Each of the 8 T cell receptor beta chains below was sequenced from the same sample in a study of breast tumors, draining lymph nodes, adjacent tissues. TCRdb recomputed calls from the multiplex PCR reads with MiXCR, one row per CDR3 protein. The data contain under 80,000 distinct CDR3 sequences, around two fifths of them singletons. The sequencing sample was made of breast tumor tissue. The source of these receptors is a female donor with breast cancer. Some clones in this sample may be carry-over from other donors' samples.

Many counts were recorded for this clonotype. The chain employs TRBV11-3 and TRBJ1-3; the D gene is possibly TRBD1 (5 bases). V was cut by 5 bases and J by 8 bases, with 16 bases left in between. The CDR3 spans 14 residues. Germline CDR1 SGHNT, CDR2 YENEEA. The CDR3 DNA is TGTGCCAGCAGCCCGGGACCCCTCGGGGACACCATATATTTT. This gives the protein CASSPGPLGDTIYF.

This clonotype was recorded at least ten times. This rearrangement joins TRBV7-9 to TRBJ1-4, with no clear D. Looked up from germline, CDR1 is SEHNR and CDR2 is FQNEAQ (reference sequence). The CDR3 runs 11 residues. V was shortened by 3 bases and J by 6 bases, with 2 bases between the two germline ends. CDR3: CASSFDEKLFF. CDR3 nucleotides: TGTGCCAGCAGCTTCGATGAAAAACTGTTTTTT.

This clonotype was seen many times. V is TRBV7-9 and J is TRBJ2-1; tentatively, D is TRBD2 (5 bases). This CDR3 comprises 14 residues. From germline, CDR1 is SEHNR and CDR2 FQNEAQ (reference sequence). The V end was cut by 4 bases, the J end by 1 base, with 8 bases between. DNA for the CDR3: TGTGCCAGCAGCTCGGACTGGTCCTACAATGAGCAGTTCTTC. Its protein is CASSSDWSYNEQFF.

The gene calls are TRBV10-3 and TRBJ1-6, with D unclear. The ends were cut back, 7 bases at V and 10 bases at J, with 11 bases in the middle. The CDR3 totals 12 residues. CDR1 is ENHRY, CDR2 SYGVKD, per germline. In DNA, the CDR3 is TGTGCCATCAAACCAGCGGGATCACCCCTCCACTTT. It translates to CAIKPAGSPLHF.

This clonotype is medium-sized in the sample. CDR3 residues: CSVQGDANYGYTF. The CDR3 nucleotides are TGCAGCGTTCAAGGGGATGCAAACTATGGCTACACCTTC. The V gene is TRBV29-1, the J gene TRBJ1-2; tentative D call: TRBD1 (5 bases). V was cut by 5 bases and J by 2 bases, with 12 bases left in between. The CDR3 covers 13 residues. CDR1 SQVTM and CDR2 ANQGSEA come from the germline V gene.

The V call is TRBV5-6, the J call TRBJ1-4, with D uncertain. V was clipped by 2 bases and J by 4 bases, with 9 bases between them. The CDR3 has 14 amino acids. The germline CDR1 and CDR2 sequences are SGHDT and YYEEEE. The DNA for the CDR3 is TGTGCCAGCAGCTTTGCTGGGGTTAATGAAAAACTGTTTTTT. Translated: CASSFAGVNEKLFF.

This clonotype was counted at least ten times. The V and J genes are TRBV29-1 and TRBJ1-2; 7 bases match TRBD1. Germline values: CDR1 SQVTM, CDR2 ANQGSEA. V trimming: 2 bases; J trimming: 2 bases; junction bases outside the gene matches: 8. The CDR3 runs to 15 residues. This CDR3 reads CSVEPYRGQNYGYTF. CDR3 nucleotides: TGCAGCGTTGAACCTTATAGGGGGCAAAACTATGGCTACACCTTC.

The chain joins TRBV2 to TRBJ2-7, with 10 positions matching TRBD2. Trimming took 6 bases from V and 2 from J; bases not matched to a gene: 4. From germline, CDR1 is SNHLY and CDR2 FYNNEI. The CDR3 has 14 residues. The CDR3 DNA follows: TGTGCCAGCAGCCTAGCGGGGGTTACCTACGAGCAGTACTTC. This translates into CASSLAGVTYEQYF.